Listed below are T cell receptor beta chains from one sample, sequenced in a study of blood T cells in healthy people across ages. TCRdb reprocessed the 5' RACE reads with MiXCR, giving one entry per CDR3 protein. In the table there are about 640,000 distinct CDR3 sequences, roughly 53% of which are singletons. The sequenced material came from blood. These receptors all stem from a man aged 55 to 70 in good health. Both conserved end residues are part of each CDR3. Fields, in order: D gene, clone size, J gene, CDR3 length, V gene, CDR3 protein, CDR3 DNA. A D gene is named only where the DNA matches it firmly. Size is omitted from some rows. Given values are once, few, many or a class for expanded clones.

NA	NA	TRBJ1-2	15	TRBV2	CASRISRNLLYGYTF	TGTGCCAGTCGCATTTCTCGGAACCTTCTCTATGGCTACACCTTC
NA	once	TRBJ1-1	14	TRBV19	CASSTGSPNTEAFF	TGTGCCAGTAGTACGGGCAGCCCGAACACTGAAGCTTTCTTT
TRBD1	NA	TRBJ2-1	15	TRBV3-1	CASSQIATGFSEQFF	TGTGCCAGCAGCCAAATTGCGACAGGGTTTAGTGAGCAGTTCTTC
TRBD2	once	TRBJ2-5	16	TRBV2	CASSIVAGGPRETQYF	TGTGCCAGCAGTATAGTAGCGGGGGGGCCGAGGGAGACCCAGTACTTC
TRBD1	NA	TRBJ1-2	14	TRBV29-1	CSVDRRGRDPGYTF	TGCAGCGTTGATCGTAGGGGGCGCGATCCTGGCTACACCTTC
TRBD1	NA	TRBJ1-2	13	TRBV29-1	CSADPGQGYGYTF	TGCAGCGCCGACCCGGGACAGGGGTATGGCTACACCTTC
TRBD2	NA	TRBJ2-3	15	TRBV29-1	CSAPVGSGGTDTQYF	TGCAGCGCCCCCGTGGGTAGCGGGGGCACAGATACGCAGTATTTT
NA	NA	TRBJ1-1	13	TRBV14	CASSQDWVTEAFF	TGTGCCAGCAGCCAAGATTGGGTAACTGAAGCTTTCTTT
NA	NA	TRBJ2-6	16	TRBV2	CASSPQGGPGANVLTF	TGTGCCAGCAGTCCACAGGGTGGCCCTGGGGCCAACGTCCTGACTTTC
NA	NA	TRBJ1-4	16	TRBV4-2	CASSQGDPATNEKLFF	TGTGCCAGCAGCCAAGGGGATCCGGCAACTAATGAAAAACTGTTTTTT
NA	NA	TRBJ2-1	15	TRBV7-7	CASSLEGGVNNEQFF	TGTGCCAGCAGCTTAGAGGGGGGCGTCAACAATGAGCAGTTCTTC
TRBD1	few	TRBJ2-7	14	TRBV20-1	CSARVGQGGYEQYF	TGCAGTGCTAGAGTAGGACAGGGGGGTTACGAGCAGTACTTC
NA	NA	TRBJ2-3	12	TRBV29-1	CSVEIRSDTQYF	TGCAGCGTTGAAATAAGGTCAGATACGCAGTATTTT
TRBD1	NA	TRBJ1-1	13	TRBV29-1	CSAGGQGRTEAFF	TGCAGCGCAGGGGGACAGGGAAGAACTGAAGCTTTCTTT
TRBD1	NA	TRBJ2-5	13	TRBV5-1	CASSFPGGETQYF	TGCGCCAGCAGCTTCCCAGGGGGTGAGACCCAGTACTTC
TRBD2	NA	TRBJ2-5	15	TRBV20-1	CSARVLAGMYNEQYF	TGCAGTGCTAGAGTTCTAGCGGGGATGTACAATGAGCAGTACTTC
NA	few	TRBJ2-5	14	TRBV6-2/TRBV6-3	CATNPHGSQETQYF	TGTGCCACCAACCCGCATGGCTCCCAAGAGACCCAGTACTTC
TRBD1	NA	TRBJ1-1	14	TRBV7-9	CASSSDRGYTEAFF	TGTGCCAGCAGCTCGGACAGGGGTTATACTGAAGCTTTCTTT
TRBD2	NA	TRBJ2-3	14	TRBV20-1	CSGRTSGSTDTQYF	TGCAGTGGTAGGACTAGCGGGTCCACAGATACGCAGTATTTT
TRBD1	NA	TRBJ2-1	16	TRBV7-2	CASSSHSGTGGYEQFF	TGTGCCAGCAGCTCCCATTCCGGGACAGGGGGTTATGAGCAGTTCTTC
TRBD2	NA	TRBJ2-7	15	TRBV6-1	CASSEATSGSYEQYF	TGTGCCAGCAGTGAAGCCACTAGCGGGTCCTACGAGCAGTACTTC
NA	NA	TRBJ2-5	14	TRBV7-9	CASSFPVPLETQYF	TGTGCCAGCAGCTTCCCGGTGCCTCTAGAGACCCAGTACTTC
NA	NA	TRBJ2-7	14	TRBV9	CASSPPAAHYEQYF	TGTGCCAGCAGCCCTCCGGCAGCCCACTACGAGCAGTACTTC
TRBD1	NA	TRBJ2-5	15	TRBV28	CASSPPQGSTETQYF	TGTGCCAGCAGTCCACCACAGGGGTCAACAGAGACCCAGTACTTC
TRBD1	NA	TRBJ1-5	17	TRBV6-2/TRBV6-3	CASSYSGGGFSNQPQHF	TGTGCCAGTAGTTACTCGGGAGGGGGCTTTAGCAATCAGCCCCAGCATTTT
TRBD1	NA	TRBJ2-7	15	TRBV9	CASSVAGDSSYEQYF	TGTGCCAGCAGCGTAGCAGGGGACAGCTCCTACGAGCAGTACTTC
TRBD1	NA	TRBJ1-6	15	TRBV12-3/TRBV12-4	CASSPRTGSNSPLHF	TGTGCCAGCAGTCCCCGGACAGGGTCTAATTCACCCCTCCACTTT
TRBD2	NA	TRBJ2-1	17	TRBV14	CASSQDRTSGTYNEQFF	TGTGCCAGCAGCCAAGACCGGACTAGCGGGACTTACAATGAGCAGTTCTTC